Each of the 32 T cell receptor beta chains below was sequenced from the same sample in a study of blood T cell repertoires in COVID-19. Generated by immunoSEQ multiplex PCR, the TCRdb table keeps only in-frame clones and is missing some. The sample has 300,000 to 450,000 clones, roughly nine tenths seen once. Specimen: PBMCs or T cells enriched from blood (not recorded which). Every receptor here comes from a man between 18 and 35 years old who had recovered from COVID-19.

In this sample, this clone turned up a few times. This chain uses TRBV14 with TRBJ2-1; D is possibly TRBD1 (5 bases). The CDR3 runs to 11 residues. With 4 bases removed from V and 8 bases from J, the gap between germline ends came to 6 bases. CDR1 and CDR2 from the germline V gene are SGHDN and FVKESK. CDR3 sequence reads: CASSRGDEQFF. The CDR3, as DNA: TGTGCCAGCAGCCGGGGCGATGAGCAGTTCTTC.

The J gene is TRBJ2-7, the V gene TRBV10-2, with 7 bases aligning to TRBD1. The CDR3 sequence is 13 residues long. V was clipped by 6 bases and J by 8 bases; unmatched bases: 10. Germline CDR1 WSHSY, CDR2 SAAADI. The CDR3 loop is CASSPGQRLQQYF. The DNA for the CDR3 is TGCGCCAGCAGCCCGGGACAGCGGCTGCAGCAGTACTTC.

This clone was seen only a few times. The rearrangement links TRBV11-3 to TRBJ2-1; D is possibly TRBD2 (6 bases). Germline lookup yields CDR1 SGHNT and CDR2 YENEEA. V gave up 5 bases and J gave up 4 bases, with 12 bases separating them. The CDR3 is made up of 14 amino acids. The CDR3 loop reads CASSPSGLYNEQFF. For the CDR3, the DNA is TGTGCCAGCAGCCCTTCGGGACTTTACAATGAGCAGTTCTTC.

V is TRBV6-5 and J is TRBJ1-1; no firm D call. CDR1 and CDR2 (germline): MNHEY, SVGAGI. Trimming took 0 bases from V and 3 from J, leaving 11 bases between them. The CDR3 consists of 15 residues. DNA for the CDR3: TGTGCCAGCAGTTACTCTCGGGGTGGCCACACTGAAGCTTTCTTT. It specifies CASSYSRGGHTEAFF.

The sample holds many counts of this clone. This chain joins TRBV7-8 and TRBJ1-4; maybe TRBD1 (6 bases). Germline V gives CDR1 SGHVS, CDR2 FQNEAQ. V lost 5 bases and J 10 bases, leaving 20 bases between the germline ends. The length of the CDR3 is 15 residues. The CDR3 coding sequence is TGTGCCAGCAGCCACGAGACAGGTCGTTTAGGAAAACTGTTTTTT. Protein: CASSHETGRLGKLFF.

V gene TRBV28 combines with J gene TRBJ1-2, with D unclear. The germline gives CDR1 MDHEN, CDR2 SYDVKM. Trimming took off 6 bases at V and 4 bases at J, with 9 bases between the two ends. The length of the CDR3 is 12 residues. CDR3 loop: CASRGGSYGYTF. The CDR3, as DNA: TGTGCCAGCAGGGGTGGGAGCTATGGCTACACCTTC.

The V call is TRBV3-1 (or the pseudogene TRBV3-2), the J call TRBJ2-7, with D possibly matching TRBD2 (6 bases). The germline CDR1 and CDR2 sequences are LGHDT and YNNKEL (reference sequence). The V and J ends lost 4 bases and 2 bases respectively, with 9 bases between them. This CDR3 comprises 13 residues. CDR3 nucleotide sequence: TGTGCCAGCAGCCGGCGGGGAACCTACGAGCAGTACTTC. Translated: CASSRRGTYEQYF.

The genes are TRBV6-5 and TRBJ1-2; TRBD1 aligns across 7 bases. The CDR3 has 15 residues. The germline V gene has CDR1 MNHEY and CDR2 SVGAGI. The V and J ends lost 6 bases and 3 bases, in that order; junction bases with no gene match: 10. CDR3 sequence reads: CASSSSLGGHYGYTF. The CDR3 nucleotides are TGTGCCAGCAGCTCTTCCTTAGGGGGCCACTATGGCTACACCTTC.

This clone was observed a single time. The V and J genes are TRBV7-8 and TRBJ1-5; D is ambiguous. V was clipped by 0 bases and J by 0 bases, with 9 bases between them. CDR3 length: 16 amino acids. The germline CDR1 and CDR2 sequences are SGHVS and FQNEAQ. The CDR3 is CASSLAPGYSNQPQHF. CDR3 nucleotide sequence: TGTGCCAGCAGCTTAGCGCCCGGGTATAGCAATCAGCCCCAGCATTTT. Full variable domain (outside the CDR3, taken from reference TRBV7-8 and TRBJ1-5): GAGVSQSPRYKVAKRGQDVALRCDPISGHVSLFWYQQALGQGPEFLTYFQNEAQLDKSGLPSDRFFAERPEGSVSTLKIQRTQQEDSAVYLCASSLAPGYSNQPQHFGDGTRLSIL.

V usage is TRBV2 and J usage is TRBJ2-2, with D maybe TRBD2 (5 bases). CDR3 length: 15 amino acids. Germline V lookup: CDR1 SNHLY, CDR2 FYNNEI. Deletions cut 8 bases from V and 2 bases from J, with 15 bases between. The CDR3 DNA reads TGTGCCAGCTCGCCAAGGACTGGAAACACCGGGGAGCTGTTTTTT. Its protein product is CASSPRTGNTGELFF.

The rearrangement joins TRBV24-1 to TRBJ2-1; tentatively, D is TRBD2 (6 bases). Germline CDR1 and CDR2: KGHDR and SFDVKD. The CDR3 is made up of 15 amino acids. Between the trimmed V and J ends, which lost 9 bases and 4 bases, there was a span of 18 bases. The CDR3 reads CATSSAGSRYNEQFF. The CDR3 DNA sequence: TGTGCCACCTCCTCCGCCGGGAGTAGATACAATGAGCAGTTCTTC.

This rearrangement joins TRBV27 to TRBJ1-1, with a possible D match to TRBD1 (6 bases). Germline CDR1 reads MNHEY; CDR2 reads SMNVEV (reference sequence). This CDR3 has 14 amino acids. V gave up 4 bases and J gave up 0 bases, with 9 bases separating them. CDR3 residues: CASSSQGLNTEAFF. The CDR3 region has the DNA TGTGCCAGCAGTTCACAGGGCCTGAACACTGAAGCTTTCTTT.

The genes are TRBV6-5 and TRBJ2-7; tentative D call: TRBD1 (5 bases). Germline V gene data show CDR1 as MNHEY and CDR2 as SVGAGI. The V end was cut by 2 bases, the J end by 6 bases, with 20 bases between. This CDR3 contains 16 residues. The CDR3 here is CASSYLSRGDSTEQYF. In nucleotides, the CDR3 is TGTGCCAGCAGTTACCTTTCTAGGGGCGACAGCACCGAGCAGTACTTC.

The chain employs TRBV11-2 and TRBJ1-6; 8 nucleotides agree with TRBD1. In germline, CDR1 is SGHAT, CDR2 FQNNGV. This CDR3 comprises 15 residues. V was clipped by 4 bases and J by 8 bases; unmatched bases: 7. For the CDR3, the DNA is TGTGCCAGCAGCTCGCGGACAGGGAGGGATTCACCCCTCCACTTT. The encoded protein is CASSSRTGRDSPLHF.

The chain uses TRBV3-1 (or the pseudogene TRBV3-2) and TRBJ1-6; TRBD1 might be the D (5 bases). The ends were cut back, 1 base at V and 6 bases at J, with 13 bases in the middle. CDR1 and CDR2 from the germline V gene are LGHDT and YNNKEL (reference sequence). The CDR3 extends over 16 amino acids. The CDR3 nucleotides are TGTGCCAGCAGCCAAGTTGTTGACAGACCTAATTCACCCCTCCACTTT. Amino acids: CASSQVVDRPNSPLHF.

The chain employs TRBV12-3 or TRBV12-4 and TRBJ1-2, with D possibly being TRBD1 (5 bases). This CDR3 has 12 residues. V was trimmed by 6 bases and J by 1 base, leaving 6 bases between them. The DNA for the CDR3 is TGTGCCAGCAGCAGGGTTAACTATGGCTACACCTTC. Encoded protein: CASSRVNYGYTF.

The chain has TRBV12-3 or TRBV12-4 and TRBJ1-3; D possibly corresponds to TRBD1 (5 bases). The CDR3 runs to 13 residues. Trimming shortened V by 6 bases and J by 7 bases, and 13 bases separated the two germline ends. Written as DNA, the CDR3 is TGTGCCAGCAGCCCAGGGTTAAGGAACACCATATATTTT. Translated: CASSPGLRNTIYF.

This chain links TRBV3-1 (or the pseudogene TRBV3-2) with TRBJ2-3, with D unclear. Germline CDR1 reads LGHDT; CDR2 reads YNNKEL (reference sequence). CDR3 length equals 14 residues. Trimming took 0 bases from V and 1 from J, leaving 5 bases between them. The CDR3 is CASSQDAGTDTQYF. The CDR3 DNA follows: TGTGCCAGCAGCCAAGATGCGGGCACAGATACGCAGTATTTT.

The chain has TRBV7-6 and TRBJ2-3; 11 bases agree with TRBD2. From germline, CDR1 is SGHVS and CDR2 FNYEAQ. The CDR3 is 17 residues long. The junction had 3 bases not matched to a gene; V was cut back by 1 base and J by 0 bases. CDR3 coding DNA: TGTGCCAGCAGCTTAGTAGCGGGAGGGAGGAGCACAGATACGCAGTATTTT. It yields the protein CASSLVAGGRSTDTQYF.

The rearrangement joins TRBV7-2 to TRBJ2-2; tentative D call: TRBD1 (5 bases). The CDR3 is 14 residues long. The ends were cut back, 1 base at V and 8 bases at J, with 11 bases in the middle. Germline values: CDR1 SGHTA, CDR2 FQGNSA. The CDR3: CASSLEGQIGELFF. CDR3 coding DNA: TGTGCCAGCAGCTTAGAGGGGCAGATAGGGGAGCTGTTTTTT.

V and J are TRBV3-1 (or the pseudogene TRBV3-2) and TRBJ1-1, with 8 bases identical to TRBD1. CDR1 and CDR2 from the germline V gene are LGHDT and YNNKEL (reference sequence). Germline trimming cut 4 bases from V and 5 bases from J; bases unmatched to any gene: 6. This CDR3 region has 14 residues. This chain's CDR3 is CASSPGQGRTEAFF. The CDR3 bases are TGTGCCAGCAGCCCCGGACAGGGTCGGACTGAAGCTTTCTTT.

V is TRBV7-9 and J is TRBJ1-1, with TRBD1 identical over 11 bases. CDR1 SEHNR and CDR2 FQNEAQ come from the germline V gene (reference sequence). V dropped 2 bases and J dropped 4; count of bases not matched to a gene: 9. The length of the CDR3 is 17 residues. In DNA form, the CDR3 reads TGTGCCAGCAGCTTACTCGGACAGGGGGCTGAGCGCACTGAAGCTTTCTTT. Translating it yields CASSLLGQGAERTEAFF.

This chain links TRBV27 with TRBJ2-1; maybe TRBD2 (6 bases). The CDR3 extends over 15 amino acids. Germline V gives CDR1 MNHEY, CDR2 SMNVEV (reference sequence). V lost 5 bases and J lost 7, with 18 bases in between. The CDR3, as DNA: TGTGCCAGCAGTCTAATACCCCGGGCGGGGAATGAGCAGTTCTTC. Amino acid sequence: CASSLIPRAGNEQFF.

The chain combines TRBV4-2 with TRBJ1-6; D might be TRBD1 (5 bases). V lost 3 bases to trimming and J lost 0 bases, with 9 bases between them. Germline CDR1 reads LGHNA; CDR2 reads YNFKEQ. This CDR3 is 16 amino acids long. CDR3 bases: TGTGCCAGCAGCCACGGGGGTAGCTCCTATAATTCACCCCTCCACTTT. This encodes CASSHGGSSYNSPLHF.

The chain couples TRBV5-8 to TRBJ1-2; TRBD1 aligns across 9 bases. Losses at the gene ends were 4 bases for V and 7 bases for J; bases not matched to a gene: 5. This CDR3 contains 13 residues. CDR1 is SGHTS and CDR2 is YDEGEE in the germline V gene. The CDR3 sequence is CASSLGQGGGYTF. CDR3 in DNA: TGTGCCAGCAGCCTGGGACAGGGTGGTGGCTACACCTTC. Full variable domain (outside the CDR3, taken from reference TRBV5-8 and TRBJ1-2): EAGVTQSPTHLIKTRGQQATLRCSPISGHTSVYWYQQALGLGLQFLLWYDEGEERNRGNFPPRFSGRQFPNYSSELNVNALELEDSALYLCASSLGQGGGYTFGSGTRLTVV.

V gene TRBV3-1 (or the pseudogene TRBV3-2) combines with J gene TRBJ2-7; a possible D gene is TRBD2 (6 bases). CDR3 length equals 12 residues. Germline loops: CDR1 LGHDT, CDR2 YNNKEL (reference sequence). V was shortened by 3 bases and J by 7 bases, with 10 bases between the two germline ends. The CDR3 region is CASSQEGGEQYF. The CDR3 nucleotides read TGTGCCAGCAGCCAGGAGGGTGGTGAGCAGTACTTC.

The chain combines TRBV7-2 with TRBJ1-4; no definite D call. Germline-derived CDR1 and CDR2 are SGHTA and FQGNSA. Trimming left V 0 bases short and J 3 bases short, with 8 bases between. This CDR3 has 15 amino acids. The CDR3 loop reads CASSLARGANEKLFF. The CDR3 DNA reads as TGTGCCAGCAGCTTAGCACGTGGAGCTAATGAAAAACTGTTTTTT. The full variable domain, rest sourced from reference TRBV7-2 and TRBJ1-4, is GAGVSQSPSNKVTEKGKDVELRCDPISGHTALYWYRQSLGQGLEFLIYFQGNSAPDKSGLPSDRFSAERTGGSVSTLTIQRTQQEDSAVYLCASSLARGANEKLFFGSGTQLSVL.

The chain couples TRBV3-1 (or the pseudogene TRBV3-2) to TRBJ1-4, with 8 bases fitting TRBD1. The CDR3 length is 14 residues. From germline, CDR1 is LGHDT and CDR2 YNNKEL (reference sequence). V shed 4 bases, J shed 7 bases, and the junction held 5 bases outside the gene matches. The CDR3 here is CASSPGQGGEKLFF. Here the CDR3 DNA reads TGTGCCAGCAGCCCCGGACAGGGAGGTGAAAAACTGTTTTTT.

This clone was detected only a few times. This chain uses TRBV6-9 with TRBJ1-1; D not resolved. With 8 bases removed from V and 1 base from J, the gap between germline ends came to 14 bases. Germline CDR1 and CDR2: MNHGY and SVAAGI. There are 14 residues in the CDR3. CDR3 DNA sequence: TGTGCCAGCCCCCGGGGTACAACGAACACTGAAGCTTTCTTT. This gives the protein CASPRGTTNTEAFF.

This chain links TRBV7-9 with TRBJ2-2, with D tentatively TRBD1 (6 bases). The germline gives CDR1 SEHNR, CDR2 FQNEAQ (reference sequence). The V and J ends lost 7 bases and 4 bases respectively, with 16 bases between them. The CDR3 consists of 15 residues. DNA of the CDR3: TGTGCCAGCATCCTACAAACAGGGTCCACCGGGGAGCTGTTTTTT. It specifies CASILQTGSTGELFF.

The genes are TRBV11-2 and TRBJ2-7; no clear D gene. V gave up 4 bases and J gave up 4 bases, with 11 bases separating them. Per germline, CDR1 SGHAT and CDR2 FQNNGV. The CDR3 runs 13 residues. The CDR3 here is CASSSPRVYEQYF. The CDR3 DNA is TGTGCCAGCAGCTCCCCTCGGGTTTACGAGCAGTACTTC.

The V call is TRBV19, the J call TRBJ1-1; the match to TRBD1 covers 7 bases. Germline V gene lookup returns CDR1 LNHDA and CDR2 SQIVND (reference sequence). This CDR3 is built from 13 residues. The junction had 3 bases not matched to a gene; V was cut back by 4 bases and J by 4 bases. The CDR3: CASSSNRGTEAFF. The CDR3 region has the DNA TGTGCCAGTAGTAGCAACAGGGGCACTGAAGCTTTCTTT.